Detailed here is one TCR beta chain. The sample originates from a study of cytomegalovirus exposure and HLA in healthy donors. Method: immunoSEQ multiplex PCR; TCRdb's copy keeps in-frame clones and lacks some. There are hundreds of thousands of clones in the sample; roughly 90% occur only once, and about 0.99% lies in the top ten. The sequenced sample was PBMCs. The sequence was collected from a young woman in good health and CMV-seronegative.

Here the CDR3 DNA reads TGTGCCATCAGCTTCGGGGGACTCCCGTTCTTC. It yields the protein CAISFGGLPFF. The chain carries TRBV10-3 and TRBJ2-1, with TRBD2 as a possible D gene (6 bases). Germline-derived CDR1 and CDR2 are ENHRY and SYGVKD. The V end was cut by 6 bases, the J end by 15 bases, with 15 bases between. The CDR3 covers 11 residues.